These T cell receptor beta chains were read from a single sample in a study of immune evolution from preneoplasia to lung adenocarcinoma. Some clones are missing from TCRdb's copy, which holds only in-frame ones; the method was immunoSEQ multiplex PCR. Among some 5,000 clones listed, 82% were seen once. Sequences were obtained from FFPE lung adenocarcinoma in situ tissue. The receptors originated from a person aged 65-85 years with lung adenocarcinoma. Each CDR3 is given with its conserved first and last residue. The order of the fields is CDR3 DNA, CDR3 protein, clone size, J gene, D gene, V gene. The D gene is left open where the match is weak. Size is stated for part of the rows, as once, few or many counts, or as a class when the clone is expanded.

TGTGCCAGCAGTGAAGGGCAGGGTAGGGGGGAGCAGTACTTC	CASSEGQGRGEQYF	.	TRBJ2-7	.	TRBV2
TGTGCCAGTTCAAAGGTACAGGGCACAGATACGCAGTATTTT	CASSKVQGTDTQYF	.	TRBJ2-3	.	TRBV19
TGTGCCAGCAGCCTAATACCCTCCGTCAGTCAGAACACTGAAGCTTTCTTT	CASSLIPSVSQNTEAFF	.	TRBJ1-1	.	TRBV5-4
TGTGCCAGCAGCTCATTGGGTTCGGAGCGCTACACGAGGCATGAGCAGTTCTTC	CASSSLGSERYTRHEQFF	.	TRBJ2-1	.	TRBV7-2
TGCGCCAGCAGCTTATCCGCACGGATGAACACTGAAGCTTTCTTT	CASSLSARMNTEAFF	.	TRBJ1-1	.	TRBV5-1
TGTGCCAGCACTCCCGACGCGGCTAACTATGGCTACACCTTC	CASTPDAANYGYTF	.	TRBJ1-2	.	TRBV2
TGTGCCAGCAGCTTAGCGGCTGGGACAGCTTTTAACTATGGCTACACCTTC	CASSLAAGTAFNYGYTF	.	TRBJ1-2	TRBD1	TRBV11-2
TGTGCCAGCAGCTCTACCCGGGGTGCAACTAATGAAAAACTGTTTTTT	CASSSTRGATNEKLFF	.	TRBJ1-4	.	TRBV11-2
TGCAGCGTTGCCGACAGCGCAACTAATGAAAAACTGTTTTTT	CSVADSATNEKLFF	.	TRBJ1-4	.	TRBV29-1
TGTGCCAGCAGTTTACAGGGAGACATGAACACTGAAGCTTTCTTT	CASSLQGDMNTEAFF	.	TRBJ1-1	.	TRBV6-1
TGCGCCAGCAGCCGAGACCCTCAGGGGGCGGATCCGCGATACAATGAGCAGTTCTTC	CASSRDPQGADPRYNEQFF	.	TRBJ2-1	TRBD1	TRBV4-1
TGTGCCAGCAGCCAAGCAGGCAATCAGCCCCAGCATTTT	CASSQAGNQPQHF	once	TRBJ1-5	.	TRBV7-9
TGTGCCAGCAGCCTAGGTGGGCTAGAGACCCAGTACTTC	CASSLGGLETQYF	.	TRBJ2-5	.	TRBV7-3
TGTGCCAGCTCACCCGGGACAGGGGGTTTCAACACTGAAGCTTTCTTT	CASSPGTGGFNTEAFF	.	TRBJ1-1	TRBD1	TRBV18
TGTGCCAGCAGTGGGGGACAGGGAAGAACCGGGGAGCTGTTTTTT	CASSGGQGRTGELFF	.	TRBJ2-2	TRBD1	TRBV6-4
TGTGCCAGCAGCTTAAACGCAGTCTCCTACGAGCAGTACTTC	CASSLNAVSYEQYF	.	TRBJ2-7	.	TRBV11-2
TGTGCCAGCAGCAAAGAGCCGGGGGCCTATGGCTACACCTTC	CASSKEPGAYGYTF	.	TRBJ1-2	.	TRBV21-1
TGTGCCAGCAGCTTAGCCGGCGGGACAGGGGATGGCTACACCTTC	CASSLAGGTGDGYTF	.	TRBJ1-2	TRBD1	TRBV11-2
TGTGCCAGCAGCTTCAGGGAGAACACTGAAGCTTTCTTT	CASSFRENTEAFF	.	TRBJ1-1	.	TRBV7-9
TGTGCCAGCAGTGGGAGGGGGTCTTCCTACGAGCAGTACTTC	CASSGRGSSYEQYF	.	TRBJ2-7	.	TRBV28
TGCGCCAGCAGCTTACTACCGGGACAGGGAAACACCATATATTTT	CASSLLPGQGNTIYF	.	TRBJ1-3	TRBD1	TRBV5-1
TGTGCCAGCAGTTTTGGACTGCCCATAGGGGGCTACACCTTC	CASSFGLPIGGYTF	.	TRBJ1-2	.	TRBV28
TGTGCCAGCAGCTCGCTAGGACTAGCGGGAGGATACGAGCAGTACTTC	CASSSLGLAGGYEQYF	once	TRBJ2-7	TRBD2	TRBV5-6
TGTGCCAGCAGCTCGGGGTCTAAGTACCAAGAGACCCAGTACTTC	CASSSGSKYQETQYF	.	TRBJ2-5	.	TRBV5-6
TGCGCCAGCAGCTGGGGGGACCGAAACACTGAAGCTTTCTTT	CASSWGDRNTEAFF	.	TRBJ1-1	.	TRBV5-1
TGCGCCAGCAGCTCGGGACAGCCGAACACTGAAGCTTTCTTT	CASSSGQPNTEAFF	.	TRBJ1-1	TRBD1	TRBV5-1
TGTGCCAGCAGTGAAAGTGCGGGAGACCCCTACAATGAGCAGTTCTTC	CASSESAGDPYNEQFF	.	TRBJ2-1	TRBD2	TRBV6-4
TGTGCCAGTAGTATCCGAGATAACTATGGCTACACCTTC	CASSIRDNYGYTF	.	TRBJ1-2	.	TRBV19
TGTGCCAGCAGCAACAGGGGGGACACTGAAGCTTTCTTT	CASSNRGDTEAFF	.	TRBJ1-1	TRBD1	TRBV6-5
TGCGCCAGCAGCCATACTCCCGGGACAGGGACTAATGAAAAACTGTTTTTT	CASSHTPGTGTNEKLFF	.	TRBJ1-4	TRBD1	TRBV4-1
TGTGCCAGCAGCACCCGGGGGGTTGGCGGCTACACCTTC	CASSTRGVGGYTF	.	TRBJ1-2	.	TRBV28
TGTGCCAGCAGCTCACAAAGTCGGGCCAACGTCCTGACTTTC	CASSSQSRANVLTF	few	TRBJ2-6	.	TRBV7-4
TGCAGCGCCCAAAGGGGTTTCGGGCAGCCCCAGCATTTT	CSAQRGFGQPQHF	once	TRBJ1-5	.	TRBV29-1
TGTGCCATCAGTGATCAGGGGAGCCATGGCTACACCTTC	CAISDQGSHGYTF	.	TRBJ1-2	.	TRBV10-3
TGTGCCAGCAGCTCCCGGTCGGGTAACACTGAAGCTTTCTTT	CASSSRSGNTEAFF	.	TRBJ1-1	.	TRBV7-2
TGTGCCAGCAGTTCCTCAGGGGACGATGGCTACACCTTC	CASSSSGDDGYTF	.	TRBJ1-2	.	TRBV6-5
TGTGCCAGCAGTGAAGGAGGACAGAGCAATCAGCCCCAGCATTTT	CASSEGGQSNQPQHF	large	TRBJ1-5	.	TRBV2
TGTGCCAGTAAAGAGGGCAGCCTTAGGGGGGCCAACGTCCTGACTTTC	CASKEGSLRGANVLTF	.	TRBJ2-6	.	TRBV19